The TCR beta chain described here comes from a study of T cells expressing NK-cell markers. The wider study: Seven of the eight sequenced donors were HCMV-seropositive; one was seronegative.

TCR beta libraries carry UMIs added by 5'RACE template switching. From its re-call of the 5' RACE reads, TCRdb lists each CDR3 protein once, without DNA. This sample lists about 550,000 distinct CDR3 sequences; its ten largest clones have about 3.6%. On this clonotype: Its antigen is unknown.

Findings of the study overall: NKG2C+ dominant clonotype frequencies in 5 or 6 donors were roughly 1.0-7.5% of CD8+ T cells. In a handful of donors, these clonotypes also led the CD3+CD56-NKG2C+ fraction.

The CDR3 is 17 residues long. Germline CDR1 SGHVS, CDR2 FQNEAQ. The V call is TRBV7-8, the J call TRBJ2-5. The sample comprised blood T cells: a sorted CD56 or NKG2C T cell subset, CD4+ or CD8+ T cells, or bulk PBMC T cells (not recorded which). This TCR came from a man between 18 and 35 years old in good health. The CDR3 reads CASSLSGRFADQETQYF. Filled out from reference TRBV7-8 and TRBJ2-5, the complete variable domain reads GAGVSQSPRYKVAKRGQDVALRCDPISGHVSLFWYQQALGQGPEFLTYFQNEAQLDKSGLPSDRFFAERPEGSVSTLKIQRTQQEDSAVYLCASSLSGRFADQETQYFGPGTRLLVL.